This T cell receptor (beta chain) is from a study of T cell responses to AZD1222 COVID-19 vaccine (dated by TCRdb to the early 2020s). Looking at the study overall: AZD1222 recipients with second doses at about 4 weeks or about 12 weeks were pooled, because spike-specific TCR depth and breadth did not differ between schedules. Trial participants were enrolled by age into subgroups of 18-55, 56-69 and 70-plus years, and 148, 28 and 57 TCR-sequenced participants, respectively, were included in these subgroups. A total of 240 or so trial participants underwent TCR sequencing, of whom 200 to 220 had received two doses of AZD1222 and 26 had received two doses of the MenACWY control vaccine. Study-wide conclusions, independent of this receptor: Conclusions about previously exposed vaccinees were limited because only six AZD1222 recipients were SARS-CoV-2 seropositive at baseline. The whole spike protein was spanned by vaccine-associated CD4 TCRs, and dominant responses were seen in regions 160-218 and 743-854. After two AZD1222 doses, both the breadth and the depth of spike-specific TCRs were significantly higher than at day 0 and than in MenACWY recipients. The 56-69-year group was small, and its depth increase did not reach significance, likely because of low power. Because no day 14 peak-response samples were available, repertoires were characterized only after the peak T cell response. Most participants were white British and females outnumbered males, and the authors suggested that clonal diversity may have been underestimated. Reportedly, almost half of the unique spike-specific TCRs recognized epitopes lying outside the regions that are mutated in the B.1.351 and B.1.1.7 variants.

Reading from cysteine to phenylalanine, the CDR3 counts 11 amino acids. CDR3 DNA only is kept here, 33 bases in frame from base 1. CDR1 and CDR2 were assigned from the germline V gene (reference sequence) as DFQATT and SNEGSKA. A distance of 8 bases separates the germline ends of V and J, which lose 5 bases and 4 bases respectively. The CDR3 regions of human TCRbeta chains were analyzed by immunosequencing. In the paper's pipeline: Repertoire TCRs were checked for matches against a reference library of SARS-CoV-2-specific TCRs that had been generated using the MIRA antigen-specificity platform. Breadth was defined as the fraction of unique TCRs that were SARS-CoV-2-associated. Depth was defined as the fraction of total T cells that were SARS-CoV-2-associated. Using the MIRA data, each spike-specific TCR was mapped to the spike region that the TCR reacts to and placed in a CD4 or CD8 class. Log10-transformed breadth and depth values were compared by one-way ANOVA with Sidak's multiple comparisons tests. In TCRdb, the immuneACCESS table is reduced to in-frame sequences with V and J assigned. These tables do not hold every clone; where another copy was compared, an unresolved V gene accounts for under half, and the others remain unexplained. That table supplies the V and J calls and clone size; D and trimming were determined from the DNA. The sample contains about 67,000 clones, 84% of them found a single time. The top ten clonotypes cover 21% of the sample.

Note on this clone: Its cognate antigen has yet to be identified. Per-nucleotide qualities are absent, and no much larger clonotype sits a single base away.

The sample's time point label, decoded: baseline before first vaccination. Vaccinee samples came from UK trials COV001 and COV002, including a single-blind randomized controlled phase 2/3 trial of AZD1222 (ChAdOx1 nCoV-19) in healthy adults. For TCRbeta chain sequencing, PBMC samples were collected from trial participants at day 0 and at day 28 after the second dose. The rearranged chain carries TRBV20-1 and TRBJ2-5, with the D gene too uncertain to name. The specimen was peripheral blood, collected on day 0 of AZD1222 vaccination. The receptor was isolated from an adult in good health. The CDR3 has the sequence CSAGGSETQYF. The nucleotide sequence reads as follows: TGCAGTGCTGGTGGGTCAGAGACCCAGTACTTC.